This TCR beta chain emerged from a study of T cell clonality in common variable immunodeficiency (dated by TCRdb to between 2015 and 2016). Overall study outcomes, separate from this receptor: CVID TCRbeta sequences were reported to have fewer deletions and N-nucleotide insertions and to lack highly modified clones with 13 or more V deletions. Although equal DNA input was used, an average of roughly 85,000 unique sequences per sample was obtained for controls, compared with about 29,000 for CVID samples. Healthy controls shared more TCRbeta clones with each other than CVID subjects shared among themselves (p < 0.0001). TCRbeta clonality was higher in CVID subjects than in healthy controls (t-test p = 0.018), and the increase was most characteristic of about a third of subjects. Patient heterogeneity within the CVID cohort put limits on correlating repertoire features with clinical complications. According to the authors, finding the cause of the higher clonality in CVID would require sequencing the repertoires of T cell subpopulations.

A few counts support this clone. Its antigen specificity is not known. The CDR3 end is not reached by the read, which stops 3 residues before it; the germline J gene fills it in. The CDR3 contains 15 residues, cysteine and phenylalanine counted. The DNA has 36 bases, all within the CDR3, and is read from base 1. CDR1 and CDR2, looked up from the germline V gene, are SGHTA and FQGNSA. The germline ends are 17 bases apart after V is trimmed by 5 bases and J by 7 bases. CVID samples and control samples contributed equivalent amounts of genomic DNA as sequencing input. For every sample, a 60 bp segment covering the rearranged TCRbeta CDR3 region was amplified and then sequenced. The immunoSEQ assay, a bias-corrected multiplex PCR with high-throughput sequencing, was employed for TCRbeta amplification. Concerning the study's data processing: Every unique nucleotide sequence counted as a clone and was annotated with V, D and J genes, copy number and frequency. Sequences were labeled productive if in frame, and non-productive if out of frame or containing stop codons. Clonality was calculated from Shannon's entropy as previously described. The predicted amino acid sequences of productive clones were used to derive the mean CDR3 Kyte-Doolittle hydropathy. Using the R hclust function, scaled V gene usage was clustered hierarchically with Manhattan distance and complete linkage. Sharing of clones by CDR3 amino acid sequence was evaluated through resampling of 12 repertoires per group over 100 rounds. The repertoires were searched for 70 published EBV-specific TCRbeta sequences and about 240 published CMV-specific TCRbeta sequences. After a couple of CVID samples that produced fewer than 10,000 sequences were dropped from the analysis, around 40 CVID repertoires remained. TCRdb mirrors the immuneACCESS table, restricted to in-frame sequences. Some clones are absent from its copies; in checked studies, under half trace to an unresolved V gene, and the reason for the others is unknown. The DNA was the basis for D and trimming; V, J and clone size are from that table. The sample records about 42,000 clones, none occurring a single time. The leading ten clones occupy roughly 6% of the sample.

Standard criteria, namely reduction of serum IgG, IgA and/or IgM below the normal range together with specific antibody deficiency, were applied for the diagnosis of CVID. A total of 40 to 45 subjects (approximately 15 female and 29 male; age range about 9 to 64 years, mean age around 40) were included in the CVID group. Most of the CVID patients and most of the healthy controls were of Caucasian heritage. At the time of study participation, every CVID subject had been on replacement immunoglobulin therapy for one year or longer. When blood was collected, none of the CVID subjects were ill or on immunomodulatory or immunosuppressive medication. Heparinized peripheral whole blood samples of 5 to 8 ml were collected from each donor. Genomic DNA from adults with common variable immune deficiency (CVID) and from healthy adult controls was used to sequence TCRbeta CDR3 repertoires. Diluted blood was density-centrifuged over Hypaque 1077 or Ficoll-Paque to isolate peripheral blood mononuclear cells. Genomic DNA was obtained from unsorted mononuclear cells through either Qiagen column purification or a centrifugation-based method.

The TCR originated in a human donor with common variable immunodeficiency. Sequenced input: peripheral blood mononuclear cells. This sequence uses TRBV7-2 and TRBJ1-4; TRBD1 is possibly the D segment (6 matching bases). CDR3 reads: CASSPTSRGGEKLFF. The DNA read from the CDR3 is TGTGCCAGCAGCCCGACTAGCAGGGGTGGTGAAAAA.